These T cell receptor beta chains were read from a single sample in a study of blood T cells in healthy people across ages. TCRdb passed the 5' RACE reads through MiXCR, listing each CDR3 protein once. This table holds about 680,000 distinct CDR3 sequences, approximately 50% found once. Sequenced: blood. These receptors were collected from a woman in her sixties or seventies in good health. Both conserved end residues are part of each CDR3. A D gene is named only where the DNA matches it firmly. Clone size, where shown, is once, few, many, or a class for clones that have expanded.

j_call: TRBJ2-1
cdr3_length: 16
clone_size: NA
d_call: TRBD2
v_call: TRBV10-3
cdr3_aa: CAISESGLAGANEQFF
cdr3_nt: TGTGCCATCAGTGAGTCGGGGCTAGCGGGAGCCAATGAGCAGTTCTTC

j_call: TRBJ2-4
cdr3_length: 15
clone_size: few
d_call: TRBD2
v_call: TRBV12-3/TRBV12-4
cdr3_aa: CASSPWTSGTGEQYF
cdr3_nt: TGTGCCAGCAGTCCATGGACTAGCGGGACGGGAGAGCAGTACTTC

j_call: TRBJ1-1
cdr3_length: 14
clone_size: NA
d_call: TRBD1
v_call: TRBV28
cdr3_aa: CASARGQGYTEAFF
cdr3_nt: TGTGCCTCAGCGAGGGGACAGGGGTACACTGAAGCTTTCTTT

j_call: TRBJ2-1
cdr3_length: 11
clone_size: NA
d_call: NA
v_call: TRBV29-1
cdr3_aa: CSVEVQGVQFF
cdr3_nt: TGCAGCGTTGAGGTACAGGGCGTGCAGTTCTTC

j_call: TRBJ2-3
cdr3_length: 13
clone_size: few
d_call: NA
v_call: TRBV29-1
cdr3_aa: CSVERFSTDTQYF
cdr3_nt: TGCAGCGTTGAACGTTTTAGCACAGATACGCAGTATTTT

j_call: TRBJ2-1
cdr3_length: 17
clone_size: NA
d_call: TRBD2
v_call: TRBV4-2
cdr3_aa: CASSLEAGTSAYNEQFF
cdr3_nt: TGTGCCAGCAGCCTCGAGGCCGGGACTAGCGCTTACAATGAGCAGTTCTTC

j_call: TRBJ2-1
cdr3_length: 14
clone_size: NA
d_call: TRBD2
v_call: TRBV20-1
cdr3_aa: CSAGLAGGLNEQFF
cdr3_nt: TGCAGTGCTGGACTAGCGGGAGGGCTAAATGAGCAGTTCTTC

j_call: TRBJ1-1
cdr3_length: 13
clone_size: NA
d_call: NA
v_call: TRBV29-1
cdr3_aa: CSVVGVMGAEAFF
cdr3_nt: TGCAGCGTTGTGGGGGTGATGGGCGCTGAAGCTTTCTTT

j_call: TRBJ2-7
cdr3_length: 14
clone_size: NA
d_call: NA
v_call: TRBV7-2
cdr3_aa: CASSFSPTGFEQYF
cdr3_nt: TGTGCCAGCAGCTTTTCTCCTACAGGGTTCGAGCAGTACTTC

j_call: TRBJ1-6
cdr3_length: 16
clone_size: NA
d_call: NA
v_call: TRBV20-1
cdr3_aa: CSAREGGRSLSSPLHF
cdr3_nt: TGCAGCGCTAGAGAAGGAGGACGGTCCCTCTCTTCACCCCTCCACTTT

j_call: TRBJ2-5
cdr3_length: 13
clone_size: NA
d_call: NA
v_call: TRBV6-6
cdr3_aa: CASSAREAETQYF
cdr3_nt: TGTGCCAGCAGTGCTAGGGAGGCGGAGACCCAGTACTTC

j_call: TRBJ2-3
cdr3_length: 14
clone_size: NA
d_call: NA
v_call: TRBV7-3
cdr3_aa: CASSLMGAANTQYF
cdr3_nt: TGTGCCAGCAGCTTAATGGGGGCAGCTAATACGCAGTATTTT

j_call: TRBJ1-2
cdr3_length: 12
clone_size: few
d_call: NA
v_call: TRBV20-1
cdr3_aa: CSARQASYGYTF
cdr3_nt: TGCAGTGCTAGGCAGGCTTCCTATGGCTACACCTTC

j_call: TRBJ2-5
cdr3_length: 14
clone_size: NA
d_call: NA
v_call: TRBV5-1
cdr3_aa: CASRNGPSEETQYF
cdr3_nt: TGCGCCAGCAGGAACGGACCTTCCGAAGAGACCCAGTACTTC

j_call: TRBJ2-7
cdr3_length: 13
clone_size: NA
d_call: NA
v_call: TRBV24-1
cdr3_aa: CATGATGSYEQYF
cdr3_nt: TGTGCCACCGGAGCAACTGGATCCTACGAGCAGTACTTC

j_call: TRBJ2-7
cdr3_length: 16
clone_size: NA
d_call: TRBD1
v_call: TRBV5-1
cdr3_aa: CASSPGRGQKSYEQYF
cdr3_nt: TGCGCCAGCAGCCCCGGACGGGGACAGAAGTCCTACGAGCAGTACTTC

j_call: TRBJ1-1
cdr3_length: 14
clone_size: once
d_call: NA
v_call: TRBV10-3
cdr3_aa: CAIMQPGLNTEAFF
cdr3_nt: TGTGCCATCATGCAACCCGGACTGAACACTGAAGCTTTCTTT

j_call: TRBJ2-7
cdr3_length: 15
clone_size: few
d_call: TRBD1
v_call: TRBV6-1
cdr3_aa: CASSPGTGGIYEQYF
cdr3_nt: TGTGCCAGCAGTCCAGGGACAGGGGGGATCTACGAGCAGTACTTC

j_call: TRBJ2-5
cdr3_length: 15
clone_size: NA
d_call: TRBD2
v_call: TRBV15
cdr3_aa: CATSRPGTSPETQYF
cdr3_nt: TGTGCCACCAGCAGACCCGGGACTAGCCCCGAGACCCAGTACTTC

j_call: TRBJ2-7
cdr3_length: 14
clone_size: NA
d_call: NA
v_call: TRBV27
cdr3_aa: CASSLSGNIYEQYF
cdr3_nt: TGTGCCAGCAGTTTATCAGGGAACATCTACGAGCAGTACTTC

j_call: TRBJ1-2
cdr3_length: 15
clone_size: NA
d_call: NA
v_call: TRBV7-8
cdr3_aa: CASSILALDNYGYTF
cdr3_nt: TGTGCCAGCAGCATCCTAGCCCTGGATAACTATGGCTACACCTTC

j_call: TRBJ2-7
cdr3_length: 17
clone_size: NA
d_call: TRBD1
v_call: TRBV15
cdr3_aa: CATSRDKTGQRFYEQYF
cdr3_nt: TGTGCCACCAGCAGAGATAAGACGGGACAGAGGTTCTACGAGCAGTACTTC

j_call: TRBJ2-5
cdr3_length: 17
clone_size: NA
d_call: TRBD1
v_call: TRBV25-1
cdr3_aa: CASSEHPLQGPQETQYF
cdr3_nt: TGTGCCAGCAGTGAACATCCACTACAGGGGCCCCAAGAGACCCAGTACTTC

j_call: TRBJ2-7
cdr3_length: 12
clone_size: NA
d_call: NA
v_call: TRBV12-3/TRBV12-4
cdr3_aa: CASSPLSSKQYF
cdr3_nt: TGTGCCAGCAGTCCCCTCAGCTCCAAGCAGTACTTC

j_call: TRBJ2-3
cdr3_length: 16
clone_size: once
d_call: NA
v_call: TRBV5-4
cdr3_aa: CASSAYRDGIRDTQYF
cdr3_nt: TGTGCCAGCAGCGCCTACCGGGACGGCATCAGGGATACGCAGTATTTT

j_call: TRBJ1-5
cdr3_length: 16
clone_size: once
d_call: NA
v_call: TRBV20-1
cdr3_aa: CSARDAREGMEQPQHF
cdr3_nt: TGCAGTGCTAGAGATGCACGGGAGGGGATGGAGCAGCCCCAGCATTTT

j_call: TRBJ1-5
cdr3_length: 13
clone_size: NA
d_call: NA
v_call: TRBV20-1
cdr3_aa: CSARREFNQPQHF
cdr3_nt: TGCAGTGCTCGGAGGGAGTTCAATCAGCCCCAGCATTTT

j_call: TRBJ2-1
cdr3_length: 16
clone_size: few
d_call: TRBD2
v_call: TRBV7-2
cdr3_aa: CASSRGTGTSGNEQFF
cdr3_nt: TGTGCCAGCAGCCGGGGCACCGGGACTAGCGGCAATGAGCAGTTCTTC

j_call: TRBJ2-7
cdr3_length: 19
clone_size: few
d_call: TRBD2
v_call: TRBV7-2
cdr3_aa: CASSLGEGTSGSTNYEQYF
cdr3_nt: TGTGCCAGCAGCTTAGGGGAAGGGACTAGCGGGAGTACGAACTACGAGCAGTACTTC

j_call: TRBJ2-3
cdr3_length: 14
clone_size: many
d_call: NA
v_call: TRBV7-2
cdr3_aa: CASTLGGGTDTQYF
cdr3_nt: TGTGCCAGCACCCTGGGGGGTGGCACAGATACGCAGTATTTT

j_call: TRBJ1-2
cdr3_length: 16
clone_size: NA
d_call: NA
v_call: TRBV12-3/TRBV12-4
cdr3_aa: CATAWTAPSQEDGYTF
cdr3_nt: TGTGCCACCGCGTGGACAGCTCCTTCGCAAGAGGATGGCTACACCTTC

j_call: TRBJ2-1
cdr3_length: 15
clone_size: NA
d_call: TRBD1
v_call: TRBV5-6
cdr3_aa: CASSFRTGVSNEQFF
cdr3_nt: TGTGCCAGCAGCTTTAGGACAGGGGTGAGCAATGAGCAGTTCTTC

j_call: TRBJ2-5
cdr3_length: 14
clone_size: few
d_call: TRBD2
v_call: TRBV14
cdr3_aa: CASSPRTSGNLEYF
cdr3_nt: TGTGCCAGCAGCCCTAGGACTAGCGGGAACCTTGAGTACTTC

j_call: TRBJ2-7
cdr3_length: 13
clone_size: many
d_call: NA
v_call: TRBV7-2
cdr3_aa: CASSLRPTGEQYF
cdr3_nt: TGTGCCAGCAGCTTAAGGCCGACGGGCGAGCAGTACTTC

j_call: TRBJ2-3
cdr3_length: 16
clone_size: few
d_call: NA
v_call: TRBV7-2
cdr3_aa: CASSFGGGGGTDTQYF
cdr3_nt: TGTGCCAGCAGCTTTGGGGGAGGGGGGGGCACAGATACGCAGTATTTT

j_call: TRBJ2-1
cdr3_length: 13
clone_size: NA
d_call: NA
v_call: TRBV6-6
cdr3_aa: CASSIPPHLWQFF
cdr3_nt: TGTGCCAGCAGTATACCTCCTCATCTTTGGCAGTTCTTC

j_call: TRBJ2-7
cdr3_length: 13
clone_size: once
d_call: NA
v_call: TRBV4-3
cdr3_aa: CASSQEQFYEQYF
cdr3_nt: TGCGCCAGCAGCCAGGAACAGTTCTACGAGCAGTACTTC

j_call: TRBJ2-5
cdr3_length: 13
clone_size: NA
d_call: TRBD2
v_call: TRBV20-1
cdr3_aa: CSARPSGGNEQYF
cdr3_nt: TGCAGTGCTAGACCCTCGGGAGGCAATGAGCAGTACTTC

j_call: TRBJ2-1
cdr3_length: 16
clone_size: NA
d_call: TRBD2
v_call: TRBV5-1
cdr3_aa: CASSLPRRAGANEQFF
cdr3_nt: TGCGCCAGCAGCTTGCCTCGACGAGCGGGAGCAAATGAGCAGTTCTTC

j_call: TRBJ2-7
cdr3_length: 16
clone_size: few
d_call: NA
v_call: TRBV20-1
cdr3_aa: CSARPRDPESYNEQYF
cdr3_nt: TGCAGTGCTAGACCCCGGGACCCAGAGTCCTACAATGAGCAGTACTTC

j_call: TRBJ1-6
cdr3_length: 14
clone_size: NA
d_call: NA
v_call: TRBV10-3
cdr3_aa: CAIREQGDNSPLHF
cdr3_nt: TGTGCCATCAGGGAACAGGGAGATAATTCACCCCTCCACTTT

j_call: TRBJ2-7
cdr3_length: 15
clone_size: NA
d_call: TRBD1
v_call: TRBV24-1
cdr3_aa: CATSDSRTGGNEQYF
cdr3_nt: TGTGCCACCAGTGATTCTCGGACAGGGGGCAACGAGCAGTACTTC

j_call: TRBJ2-7
cdr3_length: 15
clone_size: NA
d_call: NA
v_call: TRBV6-2/TRBV6-3
cdr3_aa: CASSYLGSGGYEQYF
cdr3_nt: TGTGCCAGCAGTTACTTGGGGTCTGGGGGCTACGAGCAGTACTTC

j_call: TRBJ2-7
cdr3_length: 17
clone_size: NA
d_call: TRBD2
v_call: TRBV6-2/TRBV6-3
cdr3_aa: CASSYQRGKRETYEQYF
cdr3_nt: TGTGCCAGCAGTTACCAACGAGGCAAGCGGGAGACCTACGAGCAGTACTTC

j_call: TRBJ2-7
cdr3_length: 14
clone_size: NA
d_call: NA
v_call: TRBV28
cdr3_aa: CAIQGGRGFYEQYF
cdr3_nt: TGTGCCATCCAAGGAGGGCGGGGATTCTACGAGCAGTACTTC

j_call: TRBJ2-5
cdr3_length: 12
clone_size: NA
d_call: NA
v_call: TRBV6-2/TRBV6-3
cdr3_aa: CASRYQPETQYF
cdr3_nt: TGTGCCAGCAGATACCAGCCAGAGACCCAGTACTTC

j_call: TRBJ2-7
cdr3_length: 15
clone_size: NA
d_call: TRBD2
v_call: TRBV27
cdr3_aa: CASSSGRAGGGEQYF
cdr3_nt: TGTGCCAGCAGTTCGGGACGAGCGGGAGGAGGCGAGCAGTACTTC

j_call: TRBJ2-7
cdr3_length: 11
clone_size: few
d_call: NA
v_call: TRBV29-1
cdr3_aa: CSVGRSGEQYF
cdr3_nt: TGCAGCGTCGGTAGAAGCGGCGAGCAGTACTTC

j_call: TRBJ2-3
cdr3_length: 14
clone_size: NA
d_call: TRBD1
v_call: TRBV28
cdr3_aa: CATFTGGRTDTQYF
cdr3_nt: TGTGCCACCTTCACAGGGGGCCGCACAGATACGCAGTATTTT

j_call: TRBJ2-7
cdr3_length: 14
clone_size: NA
d_call: NA
v_call: TRBV5-1
cdr3_aa: CASSLSAGSYEQYF
cdr3_nt: TGTGCCAGCAGCTTATCAGCAGGGTCCTACGAGCAGTACTTC

j_call: TRBJ1-2
cdr3_length: 12
clone_size: few
d_call: NA
v_call: TRBV29-1
cdr3_aa: CSVPNGNYGYTF
cdr3_nt: TGCAGCGTACCGAACGGTAACTATGGCTACACCTTC

j_call: TRBJ2-7
cdr3_length: 15
clone_size: NA
d_call: TRBD2
v_call: TRBV27
cdr3_aa: CASSTLAGNSYEQYF
cdr3_nt: TGTGCCAGCAGTACCCTAGCGGGTAACTCCTACGAGCAGTACTTC

j_call: TRBJ2-4
cdr3_length: 14
clone_size: NA
d_call: NA
v_call: TRBV5-6
cdr3_aa: CASRLQGGKNIQYF
cdr3_nt: TGTGCCAGCAGATTGCAGGGTGGCAAAAACATTCAGTACTTC

j_call: TRBJ2-7
cdr3_length: 12
clone_size: NA
d_call: NA
v_call: TRBV7-9
cdr3_aa: CAIEHLSYEQYF
cdr3_nt: TGTGCCATCGAACACCTATCCTACGAGCAGTACTTC

j_call: TRBJ2-7
cdr3_length: 16
clone_size: NA
d_call: NA
v_call: TRBV9
cdr3_aa: CASSDDPRVNSYEQYF
cdr3_nt: TGTGCCAGCAGCGATGACCCGCGGGTTAACTCCTACGAGCAGTACTTC

j_call: TRBJ2-5
cdr3_length: 15
clone_size: few
d_call: NA
v_call: TRBV20-1
cdr3_aa: CSARDSRQFQETQYF
cdr3_nt: TGCAGTGCTAGAGATAGCCGACAGTTTCAAGAGACCCAGTACTTC

j_call: TRBJ2-7
cdr3_length: 14
clone_size: NA
d_call: NA
v_call: TRBV4-3
cdr3_aa: CASSQEGAAYEQYF
cdr3_nt: TGCGCCAGCAGCCAAGAGGGGGCCGCCTACGAGCAGTACTTC

j_call: TRBJ2-1
cdr3_length: 14
clone_size: NA
d_call: NA
v_call: TRBV7-2
cdr3_aa: CASSLETFYNEQFF
cdr3_nt: TGTGCCAGCAGCTTGGAGACTTTCTACAATGAGCAGTTCTTC